This is a list of T cell receptor beta chains from one sample in a study of blood T cell repertoires in COVID-19. The method was immunoSEQ multiplex PCR; TCRdb's version includes in-frame clones alone and lacks a portion of them. Of a few hundred thousand clones in the sample, around 88% were seen once. The sample taken for sequencing was peripheral blood. These receptor sequences come from a woman aged 30 to 39 who had recovered from COVID-19. The CDR3 runs from the conserved cysteine through the conserved F or W. A D gene is named only where the DNA matches it firmly. Size is omitted from some rows. Given values are once, few, many or a class for expanded clones.

V	J	size	D	DNA	CDR3
TRBV7-2	TRBJ2-7	NA	NA	TGTGCCAGCAGCCCCGGACAGACTCGTGTTTACGAGCAGTACTTC	CASSPGQTRVYEQYF
TRBV24-1	TRBJ2-5	NA	TRBD2	TGTGCCACCAGTGGCCCGGGGGGAGGTGTCGAGACCCAGTACTTC	CATSGPGGGVETQYF
TRBV30	TRBJ1-5	once	NA	TGTGCCTGGAGTGTACTAGGAGTCAATCAGCCCCAGCATTTT	CAWSVLGVNQPQHF
TRBV28	TRBJ1-1	NA	TRBD1	TGTGCCAGCAGTTTTTCCAGACGGGGGACAGCGAAAACTGAAGCTTTCTTT	CASSFSRRGTAKTEAFF
TRBV7-9	TRBJ1-5	NA	NA	TGTGCCAGCAGTTATAGCAATCAGCCCCAGCATTTT	CASSYSNQPQHF
TRBV19	TRBJ1-5	NA	TRBD1	TGTGCCAGTAGTACTCTCTGGACAGGGGCCTCTTATAGCAATCAGCCCCAGCATTTT	CASSTLWTGASYSNQPQHF
TRBV9	TRBJ1-3	NA	NA	TGTGCCAGCAGCTCTCCTGGAAACACCATATATTTT	CASSSPGNTIYF
TRBV12-3/TRBV12-4	TRBJ2-1	NA	TRBD1	TGTGCCAGCCGGGACAGCCCCTACAATGAGCAGTTCTTC	CASRDSPYNEQFF
TRBV28	TRBJ1-2	NA	NA	TGTGCCAGCAGTTTGCTAAGGCAGGGCTATGGCTACACCTTC	CASSLLRQGYGYTF
TRBV5-6	TRBJ2-2	NA	NA	TGTGCCAGCAGCTATCCGGGAGCACCCGGGGAGCTGTTTTTT	CASSYPGAPGELFF
TRBV3-1/TRBV3-2	TRBJ2-3	NA	TRBD2	TGTGCCAGCAGCCAACGGGGACTATGGAATACGCAGTATTTT	CASSQRGLWNTQYF
TRBV7-9	TRBJ2-7	NA	NA	TGTGCCAGCAGCTTAGCACGGGACACGCTCAGACCATACGAGCAGTACTTC	CASSLARDTLRPYEQYF
TRBV6-2/TRBV6-3	TRBJ2-3	NA	NA	TGTGCCAGCAGTCGCCCGGGTGGCGAACCTAGCACAGATACGCAGTATTTT	CASSRPGGEPSTDTQYF
TRBV12-3/TRBV12-4	TRBJ1-5	NA	TRBD1	TGTGCCAGCAGTTCGGACAGGAATCAGCCCCAGCATTTT	CASSSDRNQPQHF
TRBV7-3	TRBJ2-7	NA	NA	TGTGCCAGCAGCTTAACCTCCCAGAGGGAGCAGTACTTC	CASSLTSQREQYF
TRBV10-3	TRBJ2-7	NA	TRBD1	TGTGCCATCAAAGCAATCGGGACAGGCCCCTACGAGCAGTACTTC	CAIKAIGTGPYEQYF
TRBV2	TRBJ1-5	few	NA	NA	CASSVPPGSGSNQPQHF
TRBV15	TRBJ2-7	NA	NA	TGTGCCACCAGCAGAGTCGACTGGGACGAGCAGTACTTC	CATSRVDWDEQYF
TRBV7-2	TRBJ1-4	NA	TRBD1	TGTGCCAGCAGCTTGGGTACAGGGGCGAGGTACGAAAAACTGTTTTTT	CASSLGTGARYEKLFF
TRBV5-6	TRBJ1-2	NA	TRBD1	TGTGCCAGCAGCCCACGACAGGGGAACTTAAACTATGGCTACACCTTC	CASSPRQGNLNYGYTF
TRBV6-5	TRBJ2-1	few	NA	TGTGCCAGCCCCGGGAACAATGAGCAGTTCTTC	CASPGNNEQFF
TRBV5-5	TRBJ1-5	NA	NA	TGTGCCAGCAGCTTGTCAGGGCCGTATAGCAATCAGCCCCAGCATTTT	CASSLSGPYSNQPQHF
TRBV3-1/TRBV3-2	TRBJ2-7	few	NA	TGTGCCAGCAGCCGCGGATCGTCGGGGGACGAGCAGTACTTC	CASSRGSSGDEQYF
TRBV7-8	TRBJ2-3	few	TRBD1	TGTGCCAGCAGCTTAACAGGGGGGCATCAGATAGGGCAGTATTTT	CASSLTGGHQIGQYF
TRBV5-4	TRBJ2-2	NA	TRBD1	TGTGCCAGCAGCCCAGCGCCGGGACAGGGAAACACCGGGGAGCTGTTTTTT	CASSPAPGQGNTGELFF
TRBV6-6	TRBJ1-1	NA	NA	TGTGCCAGCAGTTACATCGCTGAAGCTTTCTTT	CASSYIAEAFF
TRBV6-2/TRBV6-3	TRBJ2-6	once	NA	TGTGCCAGCAGTGGCAGGGTGCCTGGGGCCAACGTCCTGACTTTC	CASSGRVPGANVLTF
TRBV7-2	TRBJ2-7	NA	TRBD2	TGTGCCAGCAGCTTAGTAGCGGGGGGCCCAGGGGAGCAGTACTTC	CASSLVAGGPGEQYF
TRBV18	TRBJ1-5	NA	TRBD1	TGTGCCAGCTCTTATTCACAGGGGGTCGGACAGCCCCAGCATTTT	CASSYSQGVGQPQHF
TRBV6-6	TRBJ2-2	NA	TRBD2	TGTGCCAGCAGGGGAGGGGTGGTCTCCGGGGAGCTGTTTTTT	CASRGGVVSGELFF
TRBV30	TRBJ2-6	NA	TRBD1	TGTGCCTGGAGTCCGGGACAGGGGGTCTCTGGGGCCAACGTCCTGACTTTC	CAWSPGQGVSGANVLTF
TRBV7-3	TRBJ1-2	once	NA	TGTGCCAGCAGCCGGGGAGCCGGAGAATTCTATGGCTACACCTTC	CASSRGAGEFYGYTF
TRBV7-2	TRBJ2-7	NA	NA	TGTGCCAGCAGCCCAGAGGGTACTCCCCTATACGAGCAGTACTTC	CASSPEGTPLYEQYF
TRBV18	TRBJ2-7	NA	TRBD1	TGTGCCAGCTCTCAAGGGACAGGAATTAACTCCTACGAGCAGTACTTC	CASSQGTGINSYEQYF
TRBV27	TRBJ1-2	NA	TRBD1	TGTGCCAGCAGTCGACAGGGTTGGGGCTATGGCTACACCTTC	CASSRQGWGYGYTF
TRBV7-2	TRBJ1-2	NA	NA	TGTGCCAGCAGCTTAAAACCGGTCAACTATGGCTACACCTTC	CASSLKPVNYGYTF
TRBV5-1	TRBJ2-7	NA	NA	TGCGCCAGCAGCTTTACAGGTTTCGACGAGCAGTACTTC	CASSFTGFDEQYF
TRBV3-1/TRBV3-2	TRBJ2-7	NA	NA	TGTGCCAGCAGTCAGGGGTCGGTGGAGCAGTACTTC	CASSQGSVEQYF
TRBV9	TRBJ2-3	NA	TRBD2	TGTGCCAGCAGCACAACTAGCGTACCCACAGATACGCAGTATTTT	CASSTTSVPTDTQYF
TRBV5-1	TRBJ2-4	NA	NA	TGCGCCAGCAGCTTTACAACAGGGAGTGACATTCAGTACTTC	CASSFTTGSDIQYF
TRBV5-1	TRBJ2-7	NA	TRBD1	TGCGCCAGCAGTCCTGGACAGGGTGAGGAGCAGTACTTC	CASSPGQGEEQYF
TRBV18	TRBJ2-5	NA	NA	TGTGCCAGCTCAGCGGGGACCCACAGAGAGACCCAGTACTTC	CASSAGTHRETQYF
TRBV5-1	TRBJ2-7	NA	TRBD2	TGCGCCAGCAGCTTGGATTCCAGCGGGGGAACCTACGAGCAGTACTTC	CASSLDSSGGTYEQYF
TRBV14	TRBJ1-1	once	NA	TGTGCCAGCAGCCACGGGGGCACTGAAGCTTTCTTT	CASSHGGTEAFF
TRBV28	TRBJ2-1	NA	NA	TGTGCCAGCAGTTCCACGCCGGATGAGCAGTTCTTC	CASSSTPDEQFF
TRBV28	TRBJ1-3	NA	TRBD1	TGTGCCAGCAGAGACTGGACAGGGGGTAGAAACACCATATATTTT	CASRDWTGGRNTIYF
TRBV5-1	TRBJ2-1	NA	TRBD1	TGCGCCAGCAGCTTGGTAGGGGGACAGAGCTACAATGAGCAGTTCTTC	CASSLVGGQSYNEQFF
TRBV12-3/TRBV12-4	TRBJ1-5	NA	TRBD1	TGTGCCAGCAGCGGAAAGGGGGCTCAGCCCCAGCATTTT	CASSGKGAQPQHF
TRBV29-1	TRBJ2-7	NA	TRBD1	TGCAGCGCTAGGACCGGGACAGGGTTCGACGAGCAGTACTTC	CSARTGTGFDEQYF
TRBV18	TRBJ1-1	NA	TRBD1	TGTGCCAGCTCACATGAGCAGGGGGCCGGTGAAGCTTTCTTT	CASSHEQGAGEAFF
TRBV3-1/TRBV3-2	TRBJ2-7	NA	TRBD1	TGTGCCAGCAGCCAAAGGGACAGTTCCTACGAGCAGTACTTC	CASSQRDSSYEQYF
TRBV5-6	TRBJ1-4	once	TRBD1	TGTGCCAGCAGCCCGACCCGACAGGGACGTAATGAAAAACTGTTTTTT	CASSPTRQGRNEKLFF
TRBV4-2	TRBJ1-2	once	NA	TGTGCCAGCAGCCAAAATCGAGACTATGGCTACACCTTC	CASSQNRDYGYTF
TRBV19	TRBJ2-2	NA	NA	TGTGCCTCGGGGGAAGGCGAAGGGACCGGGGAGCTGTTTTTT	CASGEGEGTGELFF
TRBV27	TRBJ1-5	NA	NA	TGTGCCAGCAGTTTATCCCTCTATCAGCCCCAGCATTTT	CASSLSLYQPQHF